These 31 T cell receptor beta chains share one sample of origin, sequenced in a study of tumor-infiltrating lymphocytes in primary liver carcinoma. RNA and DNA were co-extracted from 20-30 mg of unsorted bulk tissue. The authors made TCR beta cDNA from approximately 500 ng total RNA with a constant-region primer. Libraries covering TCR beta were generated through three nested multiplex PCR rounds (using a slightly modified ARM-PCR). Two initial PCR rounds of approximately 10 cycles each paired TRBV1-TRBV30 forward primers with a C-beta reverse primer. TCRdb fed the multiplex PCR reads into MiXCR, producing one record per CDR3 protein. Here the sample spans more than 85,000 distinct CDR3 sequences, roughly 85% being singletons. The sample was liver tumor tissue from sampling region 3. Specified subset: tumor region T3, left-lateral pole. These receptors originate from a man in his forties or fifties with primary liver carcinoma and hepatitis B virus infection.

Comments on this clonotype: Its ends do not fully match the called genes, so a read error is possible. This rearrangement joins TRBV7-8 to TRBJ2-7; the D is unclear. CDR1 SGHVS and CDR2 FQNEAQ come from the germline V gene. The CDR3 length is 11 residues. The CDR3 nucleotides read TGTGGCAGCATGTTATCCTACGAGCAGTACTTC. Translating it yields CGSMLSYEQYF.

There are a few counts of this clonotype. The genes are TRBV23-1 and TRBJ1-1, with 8 nucleotides matching TRBD1. TRBV23-1 has ORF status, its function being uncertain. This CDR3 is 15 amino acids long. The junction had 8 bases not matched to a gene; V was cut back by 2 bases and J by 6 bases. Here the CDR3 reads CASSQKTGVAAEAFF. CDR3 in DNA: TGCGCCAGCAGTCAAAAGACAGGGGTTGCCGCTGAAGCTTTCTTT.

Details on this clonotype: At one end the junction does not follow the germline gene, possibly because of a read error. This chain uses TRBV5-4 with TRBJ1-6; the D is unclear. Germline-derived CDR1 and CDR2 are SGHNT and YYREEE (reference sequence). The CDR3 spans 16 residues. The CDR3 nucleotides are TGTGCCAGCAGCCGGTCTCTGCGCTCGTATAAATCACCCATCCACTTT. Amino acids: CASSRSLRSYKSPIHF.

The rearrangement links TRBV5-4 to TRBJ2-1, with D unresolved. Germline V gene lookup returns CDR1 SGHNT and CDR2 YYREEE (reference sequence). The CDR3 contains 16 residues. V was pared by 3 bases and J by 0 bases, with 13 bases between. CDR3 amino acids: CASSSTVANSYNEQFF. CDR3 sequence (DNA): TGTGCCAGCAGCTCCACTGTGGCTAACTCCTACAATGAGCAGTTCTTC.

Comments on this clonotype: A read error may produce the germline difference seen at one junction end. The chain combines TRBV11-2 with TRBJ1-4; D remains unclear. In germline, CDR1 is SGHAT, CDR2 FQNNGV. The CDR3 has 14 amino acids. CDR3 loop: CASSFGQESGKPFF. The CDR3, as DNA: TGTGCCAGCAGCTTCGGCCAAGAAAGTGGAAAACCGTTTTTT.

For this clonotype: An end of the junction does not agree with germline; a read error may underlie this. This rearrangement joins TRBV7-8 to TRBJ1-5, with D unresolved. Germline CDR1 reads SGHVS; CDR2 reads FQNEAQ. This CDR3 contains 16 residues. For the CDR3, the DNA is TGTGCCAGGAGCTTAATAGATAGAGCGATTAATCAGCCCCAGCATTTT. It is translated as CARSLIDRAINQPQHF.

The chain recombines TRBV29-1 with TRBJ1-2; D remains ambiguous. V was pared by 0 bases and J by 8 bases, with 16 bases between. This CDR3 region has 14 residues. Germline-derived CDR1 and CDR2 are SQVTM and ANQGSEA. Written as DNA, the CDR3 is TGCAGCGTTGAAGAGAGCCGAAGGTCATACGGCTACACCTTC. Residues: CSVEESRRSYGYTF.

Remarks on this clonotype: A much larger clone is a single base away; this may be a read error. The chain has TRBV5-1 and TRBJ2-5; no firm D call. The CDR3 runs to 15 residues. Germline CDR1 and CDR2: SGHRS and YFSETQ. The ends were cut back, 4 bases at V and 2 bases at J, with 15 bases in the middle. The CDR3 region has the DNA TGCGCCAGCAGCATCGACTGGGTTGGGCAAGAGACCCAGTACTTC. It codes for CASSIDWVGQETQYF.

Concerning this clonotype: An end of the junction does not agree with germline; a read error may underlie this. The CDR3 DNA is TGTGTCAGCAGCACAGAGTCGGACACCGGGGAGATGTTTTTT. This gives the protein CVSSTESDTGEMFF. The chain links TRBV11-2 to TRBJ2-2, with D tentatively TRBD1 or TRBD2 (5 bases each). CDR1 and CDR2 from the germline V gene are SGHAT and FQNNGV. The CDR3 is made up of 14 amino acids.

The V call is TRBV4-1, the J call TRBJ1-2; a possible D gene is TRBD1 (5 bases). The CDR3 spans 20 residues. Germline V lookup: CDR1 MGHRA, CDR2 YSYEKL. The V gene lost 4 bases and the J gene lost 4 bases, with 31 bases spanning the gap. DNA of the CDR3: TGCGCCAGCAGCCTAGAGGGGTACCCCCCCGCTGCCCATCCTACCTATGGCTACACCTTC. Translated: CASSLEGYPPAAHPTYGYTF.

In regard to this clonotype: As the CDR3 is not closed by the conserved phenylalanine or tryptophan, this likely results from a read error. The DNA is left out, because the CDR3 cannot be placed on it with certainty; the CDR3 is given as TCRdb lists it. The rearrangement uses TRBV12-3 or TRBV12-4 and TRBJ1-2; TRBD1 reflects the table's D call only, with no check against the DNA. The CDR3 is made up of 15 amino acids, end residues included. The chain's CDR3 is CASSRFAGGRDGYIL.

This CDR3 reads CASSLVLNTGELFF. In DNA, the CDR3 is TGTGCCAGCAGCTTGGTACTGAACACCGGGGAGCTGTTTTTT. This rearrangement joins TRBV5-6 to TRBJ2-2; D remains unclear. The length of the CDR3 is 14 residues. CDR1 and CDR2 (germline): SGHDT, YYEEEE. The V gene lost 0 bases and the J gene lost 1 base, with 4 bases spanning the gap. The full variable domain, completed using reference TRBV5-6 and TRBJ2-2, is DAGVTQSPTHLIKTRGQQVTLRCSPKSGHDTVSWYQQALGQGPQFIFQYYEEEERQRGNFPDRFSGHQFPNYSSELNVNALLLGDSALYLCASSLVLNTGELFFGEGSRLTVL.

Notes on this clonotype: At one end, the junction sequence differs from germline, possibly due to a read error. The V gene is TRBV29-1, the J gene TRBJ2-7; no clear D gene. The germline gives CDR1 SQVTM, CDR2 ANQGSEA. This CDR3 spans 13 amino acids. This chain's CDR3 is CNVALPRAYEQYF. The CDR3 bases are TGCAACGTTGCCCTCCCACGGGCCTACGAGCAGTACTTC.

The V and J genes are TRBV11-1 and TRBJ2-3; TRBD1 aligns across 8 bases. The CDR3 consists of 15 residues. The germline V gene encodes CDR1 SGHAT and CDR2 FQDESV (reference sequence). The CDR3 DNA reads as TGTGCTACCAGCTTCACCGACAGGGGAGCGGATACGCAGTATTTT. Protein product: CATSFTDRGADTQYF.

J is TRBJ2-7 and V is TRBV7-8, with no clear D. The germline CDR1 and CDR2 sequences are SGHVS and FQNEAQ. This CDR3 is 11 amino acids long. CDR3 sequence reads: CASSLSYEQYV. CDR3 bases: TGTGCCAGCAGCCTATCCTACGAGCAATACGTC.

The CDR3 DNA reads TGCAGCGTTTCGGCAGAGCGGGGAGTAGGAACTGAAGCTTTCTTT. This sequence encodes CSVSAERGVGTEAFF. The chain joins TRBV29-1 to TRBJ1-1; D ambiguous. Germline-derived CDR1 and CDR2 are SQVTM and ANQGSEA. CDR3 size: 15 residues. V lost 5 bases to trimming and J lost 5 bases, with 21 bases between them.

This clonotype was detected once. The rearrangement joins TRBV12-3 or TRBV12-4 to TRBJ2-1; D may correspond to TRBD1 or TRBD2 (5 bases each). The CDR3 length is 16 residues. V shed 6 bases and J shed 7 bases, with 22 bases lying between them. In DNA, the CDR3 is TGTGCCAGCAGCCTTCTAGAGAGCGGAAGGGGAAATGAGCAGTTCTTC. Protein product: CASSLLESGRGNEQFF.

V is TRBV13 and J is TRBJ2-3; no clear D gene. V was trimmed by 10 bases and J by 2 bases, leaving 16 bases between them. There are 14 residues in the CDR3. Germline CDR1 and CDR2: PRHDT and FYEKMQ (reference sequence). The CDR3 sequence is CAIRFGGFTDTQYF. CDR3 bases: TGTGCCATCAGGTTTGGCGGATTCACAGATACGCAGTATTTT.

This chain joins TRBV19 and TRBJ2-3; possible D gene TRBD2, 6 bases. Germline CDR1 LNHDA, CDR2 SQIVND (reference sequence). V lost 8 bases, J lost 3 bases, and 18 bases lay in between. The CDR3 is 15 amino acids. The CDR3 protein is CASCAGAEGTDTQYF. CDR3 bases: TGTGCCAGTTGTGCCGGGGCGGAGGGGACAGATACGCAGTATTTT.

A note on this clonotype: A much larger clone differs by one base, so this may be a read error. The J gene is TRBJ1-4, the V gene TRBV5-1; D is perhaps TRBD1 (5 bases). V lost 3 bases and J 3 bases, leaving 15 bases between the germline ends. The CDR3 length is 16 residues. Germline assignment: CDR1 SGHRS and CDR2 YFSETQ. The CDR3 sequence is CASSWDPPGANEKLFF. CDR3 DNA sequence: TGCGCCAGCAGCTGGGACCCGCCGGGCGCTAATGAAAAACTGTTTTTT. Variable domain in full (rest from reference TRBV5-1 and TRBJ1-4): KAGVTQTPRYLIKTRGQQVTLSCSPISGHRSVSWYQQTPGQGLQFLFEYFSETQRNKGNFPGRFSGRQFSNSRSEMNVSTLELGDSALYLCASSWDPPGANEKLFFGSGTQLSVL.

The chain has TRBV11-1 and TRBJ1-6; tentatively, D is TRBD1 (5 bases). The germline V gene encodes CDR1 SGHAT and CDR2 FQDESV (reference sequence). CDR3 length: 13 residues. V lost 7 bases and J 12 bases, leaving 16 bases between the germline ends. The CDR3 coding sequence is TGTGCCAGCATCCGGACACTGGTTCTACCCCTCCACTTT. As protein: CASIRTLVLPLHF.

The CDR3 sequence is CASSLEAATEAFF. CDR3 coding DNA: TGTGCCAGCAGCTTAGAGGCAGCGACTGAAGCTTTCTTT. V is TRBV11-2 and J is TRBJ1-1, with D hard to call. V was cut by 0 bases and J by 5 bases, with 7 bases left in between. There are 13 residues in the CDR3. Germline V lookup: CDR1 SGHAT, CDR2 FQNNGV.

Details on this clonotype: No conserved phenylalanine or tryptophan is present at the end of the CDR3, so a read error is the likely explanation. This chain uses TRBV28 with TRBJ2-1, with D maybe TRBD1 (5 bases). V lost 2 bases and J 5 bases, leaving 10 bases between the germline ends. The CDR3 is 14 amino acids. The germline gives CDR1 MDHEN, CDR2 SYDVKM. CDR3 DNA: TGTGCCAGCAGTTTAGGGGCTTTCGACAATGAGCAGTTCATC. Translating gives CASSLGAFDNEQFI.

Worth noting for this clonotype: The junction departs from germline at one end; a sequencing error may be responsible. The chain couples TRBV29-1 to TRBJ2-5; D possibly corresponds to TRBD1 (5 bases). In germline, CDR1 is SQVTM, CDR2 ANQGSEA. This CDR3 region has 14 residues. CDR3 protein: CSSRTTSFQETQYF. The DNA of the CDR3 is TGTAGCTCTAGGACAACATCGTTTCAAGAGACCCAGTACTTC.

This clonotype was seen only once. The germline gene is not matched at one end of the junction; a read error may be the cause. V gene TRBV6-1 combines with J gene TRBJ2-3, with TRBD2 identical over 10 bases. This CDR3 has 15 amino acids. CDR1 is MNHNS, CDR2 SASEGT, per germline. CDR3 protein: CASSSGGASTNTQYF. CDR3 nucleotide sequence: TGTGCCAGCAGTAGCGGGGGGGCTAGCACAAATACGCAGTATTTT.

This clonotype showed up many times. The chain employs TRBV7-9 and TRBJ2-3; D might be TRBD2 (6 bases). Germline CDR1 and CDR2: SEHNR and FQNEAQ (reference sequence). The CDR3 contains 15 residues. Deletions cut 4 bases from V and 5 bases from J, with 16 bases between. CDR3: CASSSEGQSRDTQYF. The DNA for the CDR3 is TGTGCCAGCAGCTCGGAGGGGCAGTCCAGAGATACGCAGTATTTT. The entire variable domain, with the rest obtained from reference TRBV7-9 and TRBJ2-3, is as follows: DTGVSQNPRHKITKRGQNVTFRCDPISEHNRLYWYRQTLGQGPEFLTYFQNEAQLEKSRLLSDRFSAERPKGSFSTLEIQRTEQGDSAMYLCASSSEGQSRDTQYFGPGTRLTVL.

Of note for this clonotype: The junction departs from germline at one end; a sequencing error may be responsible. V gene TRBV7-9 combines with J gene TRBJ2-7; no definite D call. The CDR3 runs to 13 residues. Germline assignment: CDR1 SEHNR and CDR2 FQNEAQ (reference sequence). In DNA form, the CDR3 reads TGTGCCAGCAGGTCTGAGAACTCCTACGAGCAGTATTTC. Translating it yields CASRSENSYEQYF.

This chain connects TRBV12-3 or TRBV12-4 to TRBJ1-1; D is ambiguous. The CDR3 consists of 18 residues. The ends were cut back, 6 bases at V and 0 bases at J, with 23 bases in the middle. CDR3: CASSQTGPPAWVNTEAFF. Written as DNA, the CDR3 is TGTGCCAGCAGCCAAACCGGGCCCCCGGCCTGGGTGAACACTGAAGCTTTCTTT.

As for this clonotype: One end of the junction is discordant with germline, which a read error may explain. The rearrangement joins TRBV11-2 to TRBJ2-5; D is perhaps TRBD1 (6 bases). The CDR3 covers 15 residues. Germline CDR1 reads SGHAT; CDR2 reads FQNNGV. This CDR3 reads CASSHRSGPGVTQYF. The CDR3, as DNA: TGTGCTAGCAGCCACCGGTCAGGCCCAGGGGTGACCCAGTACTTC. Variable domain in full (rest from reference TRBV11-2 and TRBJ2-5): EAGVAQSPRYKIIEKRQSVAFWCNPISGHATLYWYQQILGQGPKLLIQFQNNGVVDDSQLPKDRFSAERLKGVDSTLKIQPAKLEDSAVYLCASSHRSGPGVTQYFGPGTRLLVL.

The rearrangement uses TRBV6-2 or TRBV6-3 and TRBJ1-2; no firm D call. The CDR3 runs to 12 residues. Germline V gene sequence: CDR1 MNHEY, CDR2 SVGEGT. V lost 5 bases and J 4 bases, leaving 8 bases between the germline ends. This CDR3 is CASSPRAYGYTF. Written as DNA, the CDR3 is TGTGCCAGCAGTCCAAGAGCCTATGGCTACACCTTC.

Regarding this clonotype: This may be a read error, as it is one base from a much larger clone. The conserved closing phenylalanine or tryptophan is absent in this CDR3, likely reflecting a read error. The chain couples TRBV28 to TRBJ1-5; TRBD1 matches 7 bases. Trimming removed 6 bases from V and 0 bases from J; junction bases left unmatched: 5. Germline assignment: CDR1 MDHEN and CDR2 SYDVKM. The CDR3 contains 15 residues. The CDR3, as DNA: TGTGCCAGCAGGCTGGACAGGTATAGCAATCAGCCCCAGCATTTG. It specifies CASRLDRYSNQPQHL.